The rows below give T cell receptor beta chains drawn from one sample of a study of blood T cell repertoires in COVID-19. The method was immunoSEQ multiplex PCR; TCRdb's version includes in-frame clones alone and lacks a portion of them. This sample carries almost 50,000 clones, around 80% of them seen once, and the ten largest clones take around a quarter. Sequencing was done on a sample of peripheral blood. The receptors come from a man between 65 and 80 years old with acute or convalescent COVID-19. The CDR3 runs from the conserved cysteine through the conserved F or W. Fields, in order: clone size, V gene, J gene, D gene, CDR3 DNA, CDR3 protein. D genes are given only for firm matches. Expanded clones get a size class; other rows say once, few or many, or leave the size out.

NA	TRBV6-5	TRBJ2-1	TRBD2	TGTGCCAGCAGTCCTCTAGCGGGGGGGCTCAATGAGCAGTTCTTC	CASSPLAGGLNEQFF
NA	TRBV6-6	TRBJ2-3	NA	TGTGCCAGCTCCCCTCAGGTGGGAGGCCCCACAGATACGCAGTATTTT	CASSPQVGGPTDTQYF
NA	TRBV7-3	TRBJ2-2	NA	TGTGCCAGCAGCTTTGGCCGACAGAACACCGGGGAGCTGTTTTTT	CASSFGRQNTGELFF
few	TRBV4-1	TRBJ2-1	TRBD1	TGCGCCAGCAGGACCCGGACAGGGTACGATGAGCAGTTCTTC	CASRTRTGYDEQFF
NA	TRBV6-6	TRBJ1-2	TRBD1	TGTGCCAGCAGTTACTTGGGGACAGGTAACTATGGCTACACCTTC	CASSYLGTGNYGYTF
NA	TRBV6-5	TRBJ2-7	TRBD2	TGTGCCAGCAGTTCACTAGCGGGGGGTACCTACGAGCAGTACTTC	CASSSLAGGTYEQYF
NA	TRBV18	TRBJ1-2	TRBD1	TGTGCCAGCTCATCGGGACAGGGACACTATGGCTACACCTTC	CASSSGQGHYGYTF
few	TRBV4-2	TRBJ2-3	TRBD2	TGTGCCAGCAGCCAGCGCGGGGGTACGCAGTATTTT	CASSQRGGTQYF
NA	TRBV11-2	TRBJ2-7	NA	TGTGCCAGCAGCTTAGATGGTGGGCTCGTCATCCGTTACGAGCAGTACTTC	CASSLDGGLVIRYEQYF
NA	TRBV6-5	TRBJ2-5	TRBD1	TGTGCCAGCAGTACCGGGACAGGGCCGCAAGAGACCCAGTACTTC	CASSTGTGPQETQYF
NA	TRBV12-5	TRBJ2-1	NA	TGTGCTAGTGGTCCGACGGAGGGGAGTTACAATGAGCAGTTCTTC	CASGPTEGSYNEQFF
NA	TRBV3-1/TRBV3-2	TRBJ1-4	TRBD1	TGTGCCAGCAGCTCAACCGGGACAGGGGGCGCGGAACTGTTTTTT	CASSSTGTGGAELFF
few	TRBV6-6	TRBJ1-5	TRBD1	TGTGCCAGCAGGGGGGTCGGGACAGGGAGCAATCAGCCCCAGCATTTT	CASRGVGTGSNQPQHF
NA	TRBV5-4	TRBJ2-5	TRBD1	TGTGCCAGCGCCCCGGAACAGGGGGCATGGGAGACCCAGTACTTC	CASAPEQGAWETQYF
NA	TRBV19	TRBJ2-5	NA	TGTGCCAGTAGTATTCGGGGACAAGTTGGTGAGACCCAGTACTTC	CASSIRGQVGETQYF
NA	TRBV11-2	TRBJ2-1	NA	TGTGCCAGCAGCTTAGGGTTAGGGAGCTCCTACAATGAGCAGTTCTTC	CASSLGLGSSYNEQFF
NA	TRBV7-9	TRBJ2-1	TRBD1	TGTGCCAGCAGCCGCGGGACAGGGTTCTACAATGAGCAGTTCTTC	CASSRGTGFYNEQFF
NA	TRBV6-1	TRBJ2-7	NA	TGTGCCAGCAGTGAGGTGCAGCGGGCCCCCTACGAGCAGTACTTC	CASSEVQRAPYEQYF
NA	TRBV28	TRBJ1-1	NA	TGTGCCAGCAGGCAAGACAGTTGGTACGCTGAAGCTTTCTTT	CASRQDSWYAEAFF
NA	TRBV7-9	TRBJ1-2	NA	TGTGCCAGCAGCGCGACTCGACTGAGTAGTGGCTACACCTTC	CASSATRLSSGYTF
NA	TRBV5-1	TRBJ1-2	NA	TGCGCCAGCAGCTTGGGGTTTTCAGCTAACTATGGCTACACCTTC	CASSLGFSANYGYTF
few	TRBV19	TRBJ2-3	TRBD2	TGTGCCAGTAGTTGGCGGGGGGACACAGATACGCAGTATTTT	CASSWRGDTDTQYF
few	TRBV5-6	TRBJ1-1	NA	TGTGCCAGCAGCGTGGACATGCCGAACACTGAAGCTTTCTTT	CASSVDMPNTEAFF
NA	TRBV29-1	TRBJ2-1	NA	TGCAGCGTTGGCCGCGTCGAGACCTACAATGAGCAGTTCTTC	CSVGRVETYNEQFF
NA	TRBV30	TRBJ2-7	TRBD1	TGTGCCTGGCAAGGACAGGGGATCGGCGAGCAGTACTTC	CAWQGQGIGEQYF
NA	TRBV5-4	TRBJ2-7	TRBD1	TGTGCCAGCAGCTCGGGTTGGGGACAGGGGGCCTACGAGCAGTACTTC	CASSSGWGQGAYEQYF
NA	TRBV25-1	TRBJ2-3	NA	TGTGCCAGCAGTGAATACTATGGAGGAGATACGCAGTATTTT	CASSEYYGGDTQYF
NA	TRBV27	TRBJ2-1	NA	TGTGCCAGCAGTTCACCCCCGGGATCTGAGTTCTTC	CASSSPPGSEFF
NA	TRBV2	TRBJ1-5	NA	TGTGCCAGCACCTCCCAGAATAGCAATCAGCCCCAGCATTTT	CASTSQNSNQPQHF
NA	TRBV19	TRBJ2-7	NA	TGTGCCAGTAGTATTGGTGCGGACAGCCCCTACGAGCAGTACTTC	CASSIGADSPYEQYF
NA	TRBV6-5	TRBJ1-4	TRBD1	TGTGCCAGCAGTAGGGACAGGACTTTTAATGAAAAACTGTTTTTT	CASSRDRTFNEKLFF
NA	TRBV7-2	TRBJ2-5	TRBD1	TGTGCCAGCAGCCCAGGACAGGGGGCATGGAAGACCCAGTACTTC	CASSPGQGAWKTQYF